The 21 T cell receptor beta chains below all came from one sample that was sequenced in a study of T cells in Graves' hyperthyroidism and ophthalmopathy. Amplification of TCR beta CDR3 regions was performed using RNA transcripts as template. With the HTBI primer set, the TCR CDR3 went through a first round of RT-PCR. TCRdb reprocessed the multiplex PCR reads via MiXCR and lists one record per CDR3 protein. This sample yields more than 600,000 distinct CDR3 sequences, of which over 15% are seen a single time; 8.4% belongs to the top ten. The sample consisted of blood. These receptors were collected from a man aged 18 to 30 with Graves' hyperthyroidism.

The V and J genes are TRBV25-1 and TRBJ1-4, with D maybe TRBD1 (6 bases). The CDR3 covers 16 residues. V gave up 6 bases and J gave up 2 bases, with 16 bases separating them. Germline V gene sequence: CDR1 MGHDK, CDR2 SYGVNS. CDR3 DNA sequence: TGTGCCAGCAGCATCAGCACAGGGTGGACTAATGAAAAACTGTTTTTT. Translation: CASSISTGWTNEKLFF.

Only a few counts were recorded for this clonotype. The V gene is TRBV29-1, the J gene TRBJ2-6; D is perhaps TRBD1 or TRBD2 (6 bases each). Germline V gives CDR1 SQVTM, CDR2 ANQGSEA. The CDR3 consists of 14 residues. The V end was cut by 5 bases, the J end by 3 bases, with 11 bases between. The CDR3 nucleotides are TGCAGCGTTCGCCGGGGGCTTGGGGCCAACGTCCTGACTTTC. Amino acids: CSVRRGLGANVLTF.

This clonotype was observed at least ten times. CDR3 sequence: CASSPPGLAGVLRDEQFF. The CDR3 nucleotides read TGTGCCAGCAGCCCCCCGGGACTAGCGGGAGTTTTGAGGGATGAGCAGTTCTTC. This sequence joins TRBV7-9 and TRBJ2-1; 14 positions agree with TRBD2. This CDR3 spans 18 amino acids. Trimming at V came to 5 bases and at J to 8 bases, leaving 14 bases not matched to a gene. Germline values: CDR1 SEHNR, CDR2 FQNEAQ (reference sequence).

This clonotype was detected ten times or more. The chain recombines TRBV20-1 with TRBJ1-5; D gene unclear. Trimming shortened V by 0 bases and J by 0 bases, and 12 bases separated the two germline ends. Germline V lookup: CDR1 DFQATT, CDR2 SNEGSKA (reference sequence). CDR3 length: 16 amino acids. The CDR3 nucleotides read TGCAGTGCTAGAGATCCCCAGGTTCGTAGCAATCAGCCCCAGCATTTT. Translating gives CSARDPQVRSNQPQHF.

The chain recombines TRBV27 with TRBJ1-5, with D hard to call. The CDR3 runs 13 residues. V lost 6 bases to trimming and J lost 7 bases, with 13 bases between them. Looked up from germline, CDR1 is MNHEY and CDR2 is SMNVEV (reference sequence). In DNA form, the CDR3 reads TGTGCCAGCAGCCCCCTAGGGTGGCAGCCCCAGCATTTT. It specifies CASSPLGWQPQHF.

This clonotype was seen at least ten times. CDR3: CASSLSDRGHTQYF. The CDR3 DNA sequence: TGTGCCAGCAGCTTATCGGACAGGGGGCATACGCAGTATTTT. This chain links TRBV7-9 with TRBJ2-3, with 11 nucleotides matching TRBD1. Trimming removed 2 bases from V and 7 bases from J; junction bases left unmatched: 2. Germline V lookup: CDR1 SEHNR, CDR2 FQNEAQ (reference sequence). The CDR3 totals 14 residues.

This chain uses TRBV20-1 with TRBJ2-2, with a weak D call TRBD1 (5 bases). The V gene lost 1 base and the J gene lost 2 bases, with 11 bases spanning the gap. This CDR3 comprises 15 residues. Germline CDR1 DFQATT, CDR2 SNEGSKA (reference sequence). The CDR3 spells CSARASRANTGELFF. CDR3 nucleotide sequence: TGCAGTGCTAGAGCAAGCAGGGCTAACACCGGGGAGCTGTTTTTT.

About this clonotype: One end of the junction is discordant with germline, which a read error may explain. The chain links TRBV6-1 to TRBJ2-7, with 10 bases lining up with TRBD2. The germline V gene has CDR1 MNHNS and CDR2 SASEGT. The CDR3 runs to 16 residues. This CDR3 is CASRNQVAGGSFEQYF. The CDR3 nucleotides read TGTGCCAGCAGGAACCAAGTAGCGGGAGGATCCTTCGAGCAGTACTTC.

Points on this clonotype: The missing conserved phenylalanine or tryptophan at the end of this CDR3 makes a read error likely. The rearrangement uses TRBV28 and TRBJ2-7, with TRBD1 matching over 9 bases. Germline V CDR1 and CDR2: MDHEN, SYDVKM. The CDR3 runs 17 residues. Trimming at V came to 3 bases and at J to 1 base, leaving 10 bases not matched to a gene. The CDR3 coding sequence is TGTGCCAGCAGTTTTCTTCCCCGACAGGGGGGTTCCTACGAGCAGTACCTC. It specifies CASSFLPRQGGSYEQYL.

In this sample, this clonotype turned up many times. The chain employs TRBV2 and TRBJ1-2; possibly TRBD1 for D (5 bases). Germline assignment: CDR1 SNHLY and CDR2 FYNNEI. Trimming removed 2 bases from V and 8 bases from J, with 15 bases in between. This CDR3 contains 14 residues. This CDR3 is CASSEKAGKGGYTF. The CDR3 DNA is TGTGCCAGCAGTGAAAAGGCAGGGAAGGGCGGCTACACCTTC.

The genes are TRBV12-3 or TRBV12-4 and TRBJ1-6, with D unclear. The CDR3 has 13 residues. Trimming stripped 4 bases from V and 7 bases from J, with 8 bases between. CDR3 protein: CASSWAANSPLHF. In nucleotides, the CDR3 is TGTGCCAGCAGTTGGGCGGCAAATTCACCCCTCCACTTT.

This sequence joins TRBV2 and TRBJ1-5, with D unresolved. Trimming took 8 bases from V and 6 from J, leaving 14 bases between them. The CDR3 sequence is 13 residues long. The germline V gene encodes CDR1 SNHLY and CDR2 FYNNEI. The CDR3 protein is CASGAQPGQPQHF. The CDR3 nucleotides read TGTGCCAGCGGTGCCCAACCGGGTCAGCCCCAGCATTTT.

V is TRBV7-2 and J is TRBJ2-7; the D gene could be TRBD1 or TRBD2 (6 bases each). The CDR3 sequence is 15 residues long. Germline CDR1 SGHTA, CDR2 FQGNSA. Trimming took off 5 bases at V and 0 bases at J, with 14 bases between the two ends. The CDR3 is CASSQRGTYSYEQYF. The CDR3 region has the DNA TGTGCCAGCAGCCAACGGGGGACATACTCCTACGAGCAGTACTTC.

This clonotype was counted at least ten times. The CDR3: CASSPGQGWDTQYF. CDR3 coding DNA: TGTGCCAGCAGCCCTGGACAGGGTTGGGATACGCAGTATTTT. The chain uses TRBV7-9 and TRBJ2-3, with TRBD1 matching 8 bases. This CDR3 region has 14 residues. Per the germline V gene, CDR1 is SEHNR and CDR2 is FQNEAQ (reference sequence). V gave up 5 bases and J gave up 6 bases; unmatched junction bases: 7. Complete variable domain (other parts from reference TRBV7-9 and TRBJ2-3): DTGVSQNPRHKITKRGQNVTFRCDPISEHNRLYWYRQTLGQGPEFLTYFQNEAQLEKSRLLSDRFSAERPKGSFSTLEIQRTEQGDSAMYLCASSPGQGWDTQYFGPGTRLTVL.

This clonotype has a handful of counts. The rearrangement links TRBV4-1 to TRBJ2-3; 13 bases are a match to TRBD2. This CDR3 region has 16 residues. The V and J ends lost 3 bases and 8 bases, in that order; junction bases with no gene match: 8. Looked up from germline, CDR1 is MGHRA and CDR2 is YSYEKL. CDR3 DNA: TGCGCCAGCAGCCACCTTACTAGCGGGAGGGCCGGTACGCAGTATTTT. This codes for CASSHLTSGRAGTQYF.

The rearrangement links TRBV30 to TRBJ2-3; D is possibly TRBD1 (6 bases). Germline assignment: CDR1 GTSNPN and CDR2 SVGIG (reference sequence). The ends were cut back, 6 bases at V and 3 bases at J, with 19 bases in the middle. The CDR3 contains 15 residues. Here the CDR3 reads CACGAGGSRTDTQYF. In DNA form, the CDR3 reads TGTGCCTGTGGTGCTGGGGGCTCTAGAACAGATACGCAGTATTTT.

The CDR3 is CASSLRPGGSYEQYF. In nucleotides, the CDR3 is TGTGCCAGCAGCTTACGGCCGGGGGGCTCCTACGAGCAGTACTTC. The chain couples TRBV7-2 to TRBJ2-7, with TRBD2 identical over 7 bases. CDR1 is SGHTA and CDR2 is FQGNSA in the germline V gene. The CDR3 is made up of 15 amino acids. J was trimmed by 0 bases and V by 2 bases; bases with no gene match: 4.

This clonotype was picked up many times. CDR3: CASSAWTGGTGELFF. In DNA, the CDR3 is TGTGCCAGCAGCGCCTGGACAGGGGGCACCGGGGAGCTGTTTTTT. This chain joins TRBV2 and TRBJ2-2, with TRBD1 matching 10 bases. CDR1 SNHLY and CDR2 FYNNEI come from the germline V gene. The V segment lost 6 bases and the J segment 4 bases; nucleotides outside the gene matches: 5. This CDR3 spans 15 amino acids.

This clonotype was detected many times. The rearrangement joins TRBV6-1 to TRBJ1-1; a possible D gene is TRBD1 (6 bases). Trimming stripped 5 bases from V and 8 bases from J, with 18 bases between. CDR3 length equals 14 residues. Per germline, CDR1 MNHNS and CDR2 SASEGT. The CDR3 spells CASSSFGTLPEAFF. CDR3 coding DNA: TGTGCCAGCAGTTCCTTCGGGACACTGCCCGAAGCTTTCTTT.

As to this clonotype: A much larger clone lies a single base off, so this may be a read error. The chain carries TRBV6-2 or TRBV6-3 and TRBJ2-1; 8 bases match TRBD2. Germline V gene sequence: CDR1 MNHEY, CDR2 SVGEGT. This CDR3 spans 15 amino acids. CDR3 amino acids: CASNPSGSSYSEQFF. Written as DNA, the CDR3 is TGTGCCAGCAATCCAAGCGGGAGCTCCTACAGTGAGCAGTTCTTC.

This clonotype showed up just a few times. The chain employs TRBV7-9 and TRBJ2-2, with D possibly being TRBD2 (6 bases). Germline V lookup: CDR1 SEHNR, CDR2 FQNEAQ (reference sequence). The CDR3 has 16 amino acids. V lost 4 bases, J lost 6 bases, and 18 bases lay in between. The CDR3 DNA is TGTGCCAGCAGCTGGTGGGACTCCGGAGCCCCCGGGGAGCTGTTTTTT. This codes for CASSWWDSGAPGELFF.